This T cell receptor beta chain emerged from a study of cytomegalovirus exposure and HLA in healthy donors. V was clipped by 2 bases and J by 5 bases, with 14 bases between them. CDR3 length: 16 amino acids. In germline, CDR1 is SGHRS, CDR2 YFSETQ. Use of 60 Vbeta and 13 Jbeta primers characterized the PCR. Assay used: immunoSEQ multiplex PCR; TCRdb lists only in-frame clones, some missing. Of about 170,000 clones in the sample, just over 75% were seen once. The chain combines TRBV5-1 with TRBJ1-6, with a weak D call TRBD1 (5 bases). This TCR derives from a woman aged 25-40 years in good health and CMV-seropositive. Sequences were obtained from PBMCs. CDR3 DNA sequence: TGCGCCAGCAGCTTTTTGCAGGGCCCGGATAATTCACCCCTCCACTTT. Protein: CASSFLQGPDNSPLHF.